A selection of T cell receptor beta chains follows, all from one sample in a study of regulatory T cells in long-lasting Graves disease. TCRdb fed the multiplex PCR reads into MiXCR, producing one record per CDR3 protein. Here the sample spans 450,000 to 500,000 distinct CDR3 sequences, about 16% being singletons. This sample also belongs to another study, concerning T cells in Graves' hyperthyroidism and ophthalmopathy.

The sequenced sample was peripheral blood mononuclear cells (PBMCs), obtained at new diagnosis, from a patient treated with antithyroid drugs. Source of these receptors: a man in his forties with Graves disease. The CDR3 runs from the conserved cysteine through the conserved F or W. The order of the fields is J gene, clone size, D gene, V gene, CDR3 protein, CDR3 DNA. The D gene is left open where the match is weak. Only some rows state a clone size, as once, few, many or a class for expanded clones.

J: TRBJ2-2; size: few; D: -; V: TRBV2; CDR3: CASRNGQVLSGELFF; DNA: TGTGCCAGCAGGAACGGTCAGGTTCTCTCCGGGGAGCTGTTTTTT
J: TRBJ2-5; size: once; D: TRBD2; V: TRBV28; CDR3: CASSPRTSSEAQYF; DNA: TGTGCCAGCAGCCCACGGACTAGCTCGGAGGCCCAGTACTTC
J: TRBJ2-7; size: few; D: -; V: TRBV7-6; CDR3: CASSLAAGDSKAEQYF; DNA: TGTGCCAGCAGCTTAGCGGCAGGGGATAGTAAGGCCGAGCAGTACTTC
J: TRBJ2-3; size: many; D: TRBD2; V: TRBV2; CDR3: CATPSGRTDTQYF; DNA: TGTGCCACGCCTAGCGGGAGAACAGATACGCAGTATTTT
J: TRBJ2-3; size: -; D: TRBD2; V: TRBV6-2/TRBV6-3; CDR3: CASSPTWTSGRSADTQYF; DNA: TGTGCCAGCAGCCCGACTTGGACTAGCGGGAGGTCCGCAGATACGCAGTATTTT
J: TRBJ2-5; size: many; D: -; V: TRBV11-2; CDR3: CASSRGVGETQYF; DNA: TGTGCCAGCAGCCGGGGCGTCGGGGAGACCCAGTACTTC
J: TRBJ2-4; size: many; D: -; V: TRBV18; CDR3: CASLHKGKNIQYF; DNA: TGTGCCAGCTTACATAAAGGGAAAAACATTCAGTACTTC
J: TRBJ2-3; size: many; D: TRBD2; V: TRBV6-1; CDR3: CASSQLREDSTDTQYF; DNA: TGTGCCAGCAGCCAGCTGCGGGAGGATAGCACAGATACGCAGTATTTT
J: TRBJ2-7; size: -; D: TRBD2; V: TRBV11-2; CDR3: CASSPAPGGGYEQYF; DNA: TGTGCCAGCAGCCCCGCCCCGGGAGGAGGCTACGAGCAGTACTTC
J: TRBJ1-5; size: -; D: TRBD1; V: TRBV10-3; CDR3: CASSLGQGHQPQHF; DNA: TGTGCCAGCAGTCTCGGACAGGGGCACCAGCCCCAGCATTTT